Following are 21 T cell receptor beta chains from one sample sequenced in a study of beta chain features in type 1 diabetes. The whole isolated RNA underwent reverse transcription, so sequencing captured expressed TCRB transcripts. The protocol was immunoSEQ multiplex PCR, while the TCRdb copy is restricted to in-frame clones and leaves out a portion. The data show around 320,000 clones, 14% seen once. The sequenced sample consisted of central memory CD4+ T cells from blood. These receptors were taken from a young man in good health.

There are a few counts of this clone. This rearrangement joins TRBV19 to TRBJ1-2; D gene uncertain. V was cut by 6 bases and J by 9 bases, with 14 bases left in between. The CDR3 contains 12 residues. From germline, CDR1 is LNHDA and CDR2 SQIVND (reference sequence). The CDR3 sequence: CASSPTRYSYTF. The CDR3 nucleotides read TGTGCCAGTAGCCCCACAAGGTACAGCTACACCTTC.

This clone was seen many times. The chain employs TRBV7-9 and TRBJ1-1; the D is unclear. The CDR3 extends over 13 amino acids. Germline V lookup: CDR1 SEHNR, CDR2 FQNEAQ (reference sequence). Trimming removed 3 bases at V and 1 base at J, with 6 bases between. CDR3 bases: TGTGCCAGCAGCTTTTCGCCGAACACTGAAGCTTTCTTT. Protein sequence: CASSFSPNTEAFF.

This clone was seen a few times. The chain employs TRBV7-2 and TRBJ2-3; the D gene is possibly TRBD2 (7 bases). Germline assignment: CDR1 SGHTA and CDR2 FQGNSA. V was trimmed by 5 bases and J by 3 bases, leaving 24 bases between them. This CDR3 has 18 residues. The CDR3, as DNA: TGTGCCAGCAGCACAACAGGGCATCAAAGCGGGGCAACAGATACGCAGTATTTT. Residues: CASSTTGHQSGATDTQYF.

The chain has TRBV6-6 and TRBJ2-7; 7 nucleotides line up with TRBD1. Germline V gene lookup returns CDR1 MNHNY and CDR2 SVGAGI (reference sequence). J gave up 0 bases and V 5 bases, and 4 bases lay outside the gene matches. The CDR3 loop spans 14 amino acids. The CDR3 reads CASSQTGSSYEQYF. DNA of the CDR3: TGTGCCAGCAGTCAGACAGGGAGCTCCTACGAGCAGTACTTC.

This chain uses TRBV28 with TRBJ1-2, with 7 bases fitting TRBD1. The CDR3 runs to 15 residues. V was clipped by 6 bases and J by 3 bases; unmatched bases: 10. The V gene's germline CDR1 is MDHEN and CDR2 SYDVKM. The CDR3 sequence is CASRGIQGTYYGYTF. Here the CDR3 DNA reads TGTGCCAGCAGGGGGATACAGGGGACCTACTATGGCTACACCTTC.

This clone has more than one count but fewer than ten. CDR3 protein: CASSSLADNEQFF. The CDR3 DNA follows: TGCGCCAGCAGTTCCCTGGCCGACAATGAGCAGTTCTTC. The chain combines TRBV5-1 with TRBJ2-1; no definite D call. This CDR3 contains 13 residues. CDR1 and CDR2 (germline): SGHRS, YFSETQ. V was trimmed by 5 bases and J by 5 bases, leaving 11 bases between them.

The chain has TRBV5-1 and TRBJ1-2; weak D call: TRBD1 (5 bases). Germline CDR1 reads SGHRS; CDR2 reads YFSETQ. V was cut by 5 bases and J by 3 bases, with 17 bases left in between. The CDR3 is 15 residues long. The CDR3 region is CASSSQGVVDYGYTF. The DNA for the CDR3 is TGCGCCAGCAGTTCTCAGGGAGTCGTCGACTATGGCTACACCTTC.

Written as DNA, the CDR3 is TGTGCCACCAGCAGAGGAGGGGGCATAGACACCCAGTACTTC. It yields the protein CATSRGGGIDTQYF. This chain uses TRBV15 with TRBJ2-5, with 7 bases aligning to TRBD1. The length of the CDR3 is 14 residues. V gave up 1 base and J gave up 8 bases; unmatched junction bases: 7. In germline, CDR1 is LNHNV, CDR2 YYDKDF (reference sequence).

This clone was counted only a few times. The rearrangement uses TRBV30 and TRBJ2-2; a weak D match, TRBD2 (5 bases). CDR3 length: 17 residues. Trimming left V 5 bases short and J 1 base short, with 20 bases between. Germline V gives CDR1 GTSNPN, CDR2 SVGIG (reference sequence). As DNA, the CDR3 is TGTGCCTGGTCCCTGAGGGTCCTCAGGAGGAACACCGGGGAGCTGTTTTTT. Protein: CAWSLRVLRRNTGELFF. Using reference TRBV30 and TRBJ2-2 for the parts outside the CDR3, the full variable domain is SQTIHQWPATLVQPVGSPLSLECTVEGTSNPNLYWYRQAAGRGLQLLFYSVGIGQISSEVPQNLSASRPQDRQFILSSKKLLLSDSGFYLCAWSLRVLRRNTGELFFGEGSRLTVL.

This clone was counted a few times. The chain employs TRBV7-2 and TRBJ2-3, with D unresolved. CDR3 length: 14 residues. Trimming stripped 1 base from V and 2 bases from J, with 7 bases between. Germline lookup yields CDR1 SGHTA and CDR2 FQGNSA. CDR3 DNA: TGTGCCAGCAGCTTAGACAGTCACACAGATACGCAGTATTTT. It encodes CASSLDSHTDTQYF.

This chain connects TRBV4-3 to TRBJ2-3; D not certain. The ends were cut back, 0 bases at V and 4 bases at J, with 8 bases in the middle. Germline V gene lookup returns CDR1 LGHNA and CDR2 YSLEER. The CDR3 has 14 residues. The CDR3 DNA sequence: TGCGCCAGCAGCCAAGAACCACCACCAGATACGCAGTATTTT. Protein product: CASSQEPPPDTQYF.

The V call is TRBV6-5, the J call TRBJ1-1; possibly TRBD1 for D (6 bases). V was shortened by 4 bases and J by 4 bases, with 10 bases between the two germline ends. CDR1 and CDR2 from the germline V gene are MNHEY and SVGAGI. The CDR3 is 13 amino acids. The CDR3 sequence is CASSFGGGTEAFF. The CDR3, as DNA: TGTGCCAGCAGTTTTGGGGGCGGCACTGAAGCTTTCTTT.

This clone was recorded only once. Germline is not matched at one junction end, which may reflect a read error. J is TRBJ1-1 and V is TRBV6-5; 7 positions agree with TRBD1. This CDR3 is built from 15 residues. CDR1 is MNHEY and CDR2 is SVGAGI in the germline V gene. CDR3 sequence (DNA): TGTGCCAGCAGTCCGCCACAGGGGATGAATACTGAAGCTTTCTTT. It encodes CASSPPQGMNTEAFF.

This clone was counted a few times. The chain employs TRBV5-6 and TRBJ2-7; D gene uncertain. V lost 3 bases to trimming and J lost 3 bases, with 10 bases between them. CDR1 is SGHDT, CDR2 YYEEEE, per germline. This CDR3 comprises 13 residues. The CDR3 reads CASSSMRNYEQYF. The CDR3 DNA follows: TGTGCCAGCAGCTCCATGAGGAACTACGAGCAGTACTTC. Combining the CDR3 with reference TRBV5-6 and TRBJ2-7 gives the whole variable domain DAGVTQSPTHLIKTRGQQVTLRCSPKSGHDTVSWYQQALGQGPQFIFQYYEEEERQRGNFPDRFSGHQFPNYSSELNVNALLLGDSALYLCASSSMRNYEQYFGPGTRLTVT.

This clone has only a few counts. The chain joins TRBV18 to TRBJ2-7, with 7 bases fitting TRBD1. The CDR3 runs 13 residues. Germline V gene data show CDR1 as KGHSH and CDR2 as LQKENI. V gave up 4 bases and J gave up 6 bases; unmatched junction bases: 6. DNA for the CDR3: TGTGCCAGCTCACTCGGGACAGTCGGCGAGCAGTACGTC. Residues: CASSLGTVGEQYV.

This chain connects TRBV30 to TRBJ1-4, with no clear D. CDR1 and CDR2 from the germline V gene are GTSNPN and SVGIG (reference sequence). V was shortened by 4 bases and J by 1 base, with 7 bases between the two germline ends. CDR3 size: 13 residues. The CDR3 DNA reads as TGTGCCTGGACTCCCGGAACTAATGAAAAACTGTTTTTT. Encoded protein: CAWTPGTNEKLFF.

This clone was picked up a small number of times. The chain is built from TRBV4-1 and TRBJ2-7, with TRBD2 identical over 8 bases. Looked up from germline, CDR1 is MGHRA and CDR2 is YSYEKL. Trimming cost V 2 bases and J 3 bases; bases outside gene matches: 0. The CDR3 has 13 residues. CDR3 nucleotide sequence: TGCGCCAGCAGCCAACTAGCGGGCTACGAGCAGTACGTC. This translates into CASSQLAGYEQYV.

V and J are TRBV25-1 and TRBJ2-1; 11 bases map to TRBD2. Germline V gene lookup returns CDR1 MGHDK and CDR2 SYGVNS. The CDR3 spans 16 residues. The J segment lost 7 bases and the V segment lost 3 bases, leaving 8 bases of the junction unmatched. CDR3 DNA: TGTGCCAGCAGTGATAGCGGGAGGGCTCATTCAAATGAGCAGTTCTTC. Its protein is CASSDSGRAHSNEQFF.

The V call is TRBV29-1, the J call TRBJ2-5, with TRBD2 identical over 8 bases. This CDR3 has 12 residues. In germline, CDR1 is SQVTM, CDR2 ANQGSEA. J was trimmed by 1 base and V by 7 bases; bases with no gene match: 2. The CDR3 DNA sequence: TGCAGCGCGGGAGGGATCCAAGAGACCCAGTACTTC. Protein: CSAGGIQETQYF.

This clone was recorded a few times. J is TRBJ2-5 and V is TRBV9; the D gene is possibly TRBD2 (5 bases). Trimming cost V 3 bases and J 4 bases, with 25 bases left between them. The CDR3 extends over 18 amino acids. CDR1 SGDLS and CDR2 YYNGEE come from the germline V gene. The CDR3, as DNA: TGTGCCAGCAGCGCGGCGGGCTTAGCGTCGTACTCGTCAGAGACCCAGTACTTC. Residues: CASSAAGLASYSSETQYF.

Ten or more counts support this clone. DNA for the CDR3: TGTGCCAGCAGAGAAAGACTACATCCGGGGGAGACCCAGTACTTC. Its protein is CASRERLHPGETQYF. The chain links TRBV2 to TRBJ2-5; D might be TRBD2 (5 bases). CDR3 length equals 15 residues. CDR1 is SNHLY and CDR2 is FYNNEI in the germline V gene. The V end lost 6 bases, the J end lost 5 bases, and 19 bases lay between the germline ends.